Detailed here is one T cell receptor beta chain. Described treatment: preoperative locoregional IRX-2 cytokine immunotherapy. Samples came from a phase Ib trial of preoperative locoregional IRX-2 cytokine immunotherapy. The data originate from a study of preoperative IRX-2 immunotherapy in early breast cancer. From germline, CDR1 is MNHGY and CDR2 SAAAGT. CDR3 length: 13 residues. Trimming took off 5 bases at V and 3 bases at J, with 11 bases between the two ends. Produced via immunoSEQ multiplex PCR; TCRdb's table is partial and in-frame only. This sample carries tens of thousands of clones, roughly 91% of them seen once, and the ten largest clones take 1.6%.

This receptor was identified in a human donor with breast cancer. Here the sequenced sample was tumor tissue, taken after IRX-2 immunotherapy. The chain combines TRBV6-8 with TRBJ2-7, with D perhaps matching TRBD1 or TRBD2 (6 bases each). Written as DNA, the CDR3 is TGTGCCAGCAGTGACGGGGGCGGCTACGAGCAGTACGTC. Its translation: CASSDGGGYEQYV.